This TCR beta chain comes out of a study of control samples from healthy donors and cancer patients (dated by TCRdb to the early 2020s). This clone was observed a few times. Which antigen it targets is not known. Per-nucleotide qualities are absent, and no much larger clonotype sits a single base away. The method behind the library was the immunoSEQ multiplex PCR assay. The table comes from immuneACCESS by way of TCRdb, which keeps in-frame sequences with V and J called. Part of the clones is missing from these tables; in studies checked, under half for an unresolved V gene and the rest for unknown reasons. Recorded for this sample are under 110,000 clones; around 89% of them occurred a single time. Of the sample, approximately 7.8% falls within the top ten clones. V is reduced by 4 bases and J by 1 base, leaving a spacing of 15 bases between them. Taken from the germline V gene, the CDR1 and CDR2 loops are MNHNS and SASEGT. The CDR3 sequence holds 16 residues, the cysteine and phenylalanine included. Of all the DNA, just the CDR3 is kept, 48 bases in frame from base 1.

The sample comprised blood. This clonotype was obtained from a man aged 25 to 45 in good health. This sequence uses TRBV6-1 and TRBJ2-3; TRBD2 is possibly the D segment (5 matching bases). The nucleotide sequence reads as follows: TGTGCCAGCAGTGGAGGACGGGGATCGGGCACAGATACGCAGTATTTT. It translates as CASSGGRGSGTDTQYF.